Reported below is one T cell receptor (beta chain). The data belong to a study of T-cell reconstitution after alpha-beta-depleted transplantation in children. The CDR3 is 13 residues long. V lost 6 bases and J lost 6; bases outside the gene matches: 4. Researchers prepared the TCRbeta library using unique molecular identifiers, the study reports. MiXCR, applied by TCRdb to the PCR reads, yields one record per CDR3 protein. The table includes under 350,000 distinct CDR3 sequences, nearly 10% detected once. V gene TRBV12-3 or TRBV12-4 combines with J gene TRBJ2-7; 11 bases fit TRBD1. The specimen comprised PBMCs from the stem cell graft donor, sampled from the stem cell graft. This receptor was taken from a human donor who donated a stem cell graft to a child with SCID. CDR3 DNA sequence: TGTGCCAGCAGGGGACAGGGGGAGGGCGAGCAGTACTTC. Residues: CASRGQGEGEQYF.